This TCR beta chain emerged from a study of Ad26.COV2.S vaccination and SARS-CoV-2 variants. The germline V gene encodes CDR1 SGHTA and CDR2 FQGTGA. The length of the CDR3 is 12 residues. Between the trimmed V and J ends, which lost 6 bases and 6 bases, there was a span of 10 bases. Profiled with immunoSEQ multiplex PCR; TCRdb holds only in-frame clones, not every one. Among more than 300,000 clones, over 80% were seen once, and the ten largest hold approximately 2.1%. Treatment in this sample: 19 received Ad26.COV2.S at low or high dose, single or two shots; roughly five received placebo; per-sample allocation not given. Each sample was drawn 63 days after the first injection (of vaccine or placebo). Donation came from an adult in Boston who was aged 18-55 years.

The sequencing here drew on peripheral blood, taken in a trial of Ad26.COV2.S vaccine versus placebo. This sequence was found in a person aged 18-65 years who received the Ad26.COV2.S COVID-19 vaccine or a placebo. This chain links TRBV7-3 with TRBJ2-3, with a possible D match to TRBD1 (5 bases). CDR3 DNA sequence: TGTGCCAGCAGTGACAGCCTGGATACGCAGTATTTT. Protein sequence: CASSDSLDTQYF.